This entry features one T cell receptor (beta chain) sequence. This clonotype has a count of ten or more. It lacks a known antigen. No per-base quality is available; no much larger clone lies one base away. This record comes from a study of identical twins' blood T cells (dated by TCRdb to 2012 to 2015). At the level of the whole study: Around 48 million Illumina reads were obtained across around twelve libraries, of which six were alpha-chain libraries and six were beta-chain libraries. The study compared TCR alpha and beta chain repertoires of three pairs of monozygous twins using next-generation sequencing to assess genetic influence on repertoire formation. Results and caveats for the whole study, not just this receptor: Among the most abundant TCRbeta clonotypes, more CDR3 sequences were shared by each donor with her twin than with unrelated donors. Because the twins were reared together, environmental influences could not be excluded as an explanation for twin similarity. V gene usage was reported to be markedly more similar within twin pairs than between unrelated donors, even among non-selected out-of-frame TCRbeta clonotypes. The number of CDR3 clonotypes shared between two donors was mainly determined by the product of the cloneset sizes of the two donors, and no clear deviation from this trend was shown by twins. Validation by independent studies was stated to be required for the proposed role of the TCRalpha J segment in MHC recognition during thymic selection.

Donors were six healthy women forming three monozygous twin pairs. All three twin pairs had been reared together, and it was thought likely that the same infectious agents and vaccines had been met by these twin pairs. TCR cDNA libraries were prepared from RNA that was isolated from peripheral blood mononuclear cells. Library method: 5' RACE. The data were produced on an Illumina Genome Analyzer IIx. To prepare the RNA-based TCR cDNA libraries, a previously described protocol was followed, with several modifications. To prevent cross-contamination, sample-specific barcodes were introduced on both ends of each TCR cDNA library during cDNA synthesis and amplification. Concerning the study's data processing: Each individual had between about 85,000 and nearly 550,000 identified clonotypes, and each library contained roughly 2 to 3.6 million CDR3-containing reads. Reads with improper barcode index combinations were discarded, and clonesets were then built for each library with the MiTCR software. MiTCR filtered or rescued low-quality reads and corrected PCR and sequencing errors when assembling CDR3 clonotypes. Artificial out-of-frame clonotypes were mapped to in-frame sequences, with one indel allowed in the CDR3, and then removed. V and J gene usage similarity between donors was measured as Jensen-Shannon divergence divided by mean entropy. Using fastp trimming at Q25 and MiXCR clonotype assembly, TCRdb reanalyzed the public sequencing data and kept in-frame beta chains. Rows matching on CDR3 protein sequence are summarized as one entry with the most common DNA and genes. None of the V and J calls come from the authors' own analysis; TCRdb made them. This sample is represented by roughly 340,000 distinct CDR3 sequences; 25% to 35% of them were singletons. The biggest ten clones account for more than 5.5% of the sample.

Clipping removes 1 base from V and 2 bases from J, with 15 as the unmatched junction base count. Sequences DFQATT (CDR1) and SNEGSKA (CDR2) are obtained from the germline V gene (reference sequence). Its CDR3 holds 19 amino acids, cysteine through phenylalanine. Just the 57-base CDR3 DNA is kept, in frame starting at base 1. Source material: PBMCs. Recombination connected TRBV20-1 to TRBJ2-1, with TRBD2 matching 9 junction bases. The receptor was derived from a woman aged 18 to 55 in good health. In nucleotides, the sequence is TGCAGTGCTAGAGCCCTTTCATCGAGCGGGAGGAGCCCCTACAATGAGCAGTTCTTC. This yields the protein CSARALSSSGRSPYNEQFF.